This section outlines one T cell receptor (beta chain) sequence together with its context. The sample holds a few counts of this clone. Its antigen remains unidentified. Base-call qualities are not available, and no considerably larger clone is one nucleotide away. These data originate in a study of T cell repertoires in MIS-A myocarditis (dated by TCRdb to between 2021 and 2023). The QIAamp DNA FFPE kit was used to extract genomic DNA from formalin-fixed paraffin-embedded autopsy tissue. Counted from cysteine to phenylalanine, this CDR3 has 15 amino acids. Just the 45-base CDR3 DNA is kept, in frame starting at base 1. V lost 1 base and J lost 5 bases, and the count of bases not matched to a germline gene is 5. Reading the germline V gene gives CDR1 SGHTA and CDR2 FQGNSA. The immunoSEQ bias-controlled multiplex PCR was used to amplify TCRbeta CDR3 regions, which were then sequenced at high throughput. As for the original processing: CDR3 sequences were collapsed and filtered with the immunoSEQ vendor pipeline, and the abundance and frequency of each unique TCRbeta CDR3 were thereby quantified. Using a 90% global sequence identity threshold, CD-HIT clustered dominant CDR3 amino acid sequences together with SARS-CoV-2-specific ImmuneCODE TCRbeta sequences. A clone was classed as hyperexpanded at a frequency of 0.1 to 1 and as large at a frequency of 0.01 to 0.1. CDR3 amino acid sequences and V and J gene assignments of dominant clones were confirmed with MiXCR. The R stringdist package was used to calculate Levenshtein distances between the patient clonotypes and the ImmuneCODE hits. Held by TCRdb, this immuneACCESS table contains in-frame sequences only and omits some clones. Under half of the omission traces to an unresolved V gene where checked; the cause of the rest is unknown. The V and J calls and the clone size are those of that table, but D and trimming were determined from the DNA. A total of roughly 12,000 clones appear in this sample, around 83% of them only once. 29% of the sample lies in the top ten.

The sample comprised right ventricle heart tissue obtained at autopsy. In light of the paper, this sample's cell subset or site label describes: cardiac tissue sample (left or right ventricle, interventricular septum, or pericardium). The sequence joins TRBV7-2 to TRBJ2-7; 10 bases in between match TRBD2. The TCR sequence derives from a man aged 18 to 35 with fulminant myocarditis from multisystem inflammatory syndrome in adults (MIS-A) after COVID-19. The sequenced DNA: TGTGCCAGCAGCTTAGTTCTAGCGGGGGCCCACGAGCAGTACTTC. It translates as CASSLVLAGAHEQYF.